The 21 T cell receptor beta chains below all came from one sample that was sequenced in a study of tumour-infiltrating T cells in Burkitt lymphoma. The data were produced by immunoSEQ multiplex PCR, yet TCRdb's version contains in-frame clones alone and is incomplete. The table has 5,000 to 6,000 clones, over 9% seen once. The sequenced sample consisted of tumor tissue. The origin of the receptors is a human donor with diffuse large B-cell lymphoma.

In DNA form, the CDR3 reads TGCGCCAGCAGCCACGGACAGCGGAATTCACCCCTCCACTTT. Its translation is CASSHGQRNSPLHF. This chain connects TRBV4-1 to TRBJ1-6, with D possibly matching TRBD1 (6 bases). Trimming removed 3 bases at V and 7 bases at J, with 10 bases between. The germline V gene encodes CDR1 MGHRA and CDR2 YSYEKL. The CDR3 consists of 14 residues.

The DNA of the CDR3 is TGTGCCAGCAGCTTAGCGCCACAATCTGGAAACACCATATATTTT. It yields the protein CASSLAPQSGNTIYF. V usage is TRBV7-2 and J usage is TRBJ1-3; D is unclear. Looked up from germline, CDR1 is SGHTA and CDR2 is FQGNSA. Trimming cost V 0 bases and J 1 base, with 7 bases left between them. The CDR3 is 15 residues long.

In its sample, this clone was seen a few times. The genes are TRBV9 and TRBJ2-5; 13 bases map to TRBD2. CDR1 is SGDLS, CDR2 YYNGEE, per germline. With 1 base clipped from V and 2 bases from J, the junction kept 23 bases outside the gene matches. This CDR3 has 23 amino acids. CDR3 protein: CASSVRGTGFFGTSGDFQETQYF. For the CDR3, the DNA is TGTGCCAGCAGCGTACGGGGGACAGGGTTTTTCGGGACTAGCGGGGACTTTCAAGAGACCCAGTACTTC.

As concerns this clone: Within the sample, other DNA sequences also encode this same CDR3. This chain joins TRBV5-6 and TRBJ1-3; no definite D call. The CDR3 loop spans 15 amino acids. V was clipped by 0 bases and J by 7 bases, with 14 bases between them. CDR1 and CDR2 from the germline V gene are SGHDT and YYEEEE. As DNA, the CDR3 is TGTGCCAGCAGCTTGGTGCGGGCCACGCGGAACACCATATATTTT. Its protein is CASSLVRATRNTIYF.

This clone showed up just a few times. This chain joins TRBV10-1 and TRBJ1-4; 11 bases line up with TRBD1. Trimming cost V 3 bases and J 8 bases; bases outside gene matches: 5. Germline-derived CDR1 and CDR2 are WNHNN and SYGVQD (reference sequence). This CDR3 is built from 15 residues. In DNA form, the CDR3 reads TGCGCCAGCAGTGAAGCCGGGACAGGGGGAGAAAAACTGTTTTTT. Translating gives CASSEAGTGGEKLFF.

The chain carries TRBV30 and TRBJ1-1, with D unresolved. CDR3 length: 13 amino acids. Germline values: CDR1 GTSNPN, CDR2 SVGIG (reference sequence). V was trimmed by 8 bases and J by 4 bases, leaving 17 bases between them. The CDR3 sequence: CAREGALATEAFF. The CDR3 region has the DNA TGTGCCAGGGAGGGCGCTTTGGCCACTGAAGCTTTCTTT.

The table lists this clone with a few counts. Here the CDR3 DNA reads TGTGCCAGCAGTGAAGCGATCCTCAGGGTTGACCAGCCCCAGCATTTT. It yields the protein CASSEAILRVDQPQHF. The rearrangement joins TRBV6-1 to TRBJ1-5; TRBD1 might be the D (5 bases). The CDR3 has 16 residues. Germline CDR1 MNHNS, CDR2 SASEGT. V lost 0 bases, J lost 7 bases, and 16 bases lay in between.

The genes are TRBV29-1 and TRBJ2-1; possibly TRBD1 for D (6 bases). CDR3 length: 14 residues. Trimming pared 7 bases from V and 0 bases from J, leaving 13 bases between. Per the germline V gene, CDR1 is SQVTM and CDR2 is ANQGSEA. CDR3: CSDRDTSSYNEQFF. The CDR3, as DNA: TGCAGCGACCGGGACACGAGCTCCTACAATGAGCAGTTCTTC.

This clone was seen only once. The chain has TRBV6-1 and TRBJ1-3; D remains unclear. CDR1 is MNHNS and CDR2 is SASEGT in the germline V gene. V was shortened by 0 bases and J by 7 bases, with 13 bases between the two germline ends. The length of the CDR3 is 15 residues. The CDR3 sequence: CASSEARGKRNTIYF. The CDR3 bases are TGTGCCAGCAGTGAAGCGCGGGGTAAGCGGAACACCATATATTTT.

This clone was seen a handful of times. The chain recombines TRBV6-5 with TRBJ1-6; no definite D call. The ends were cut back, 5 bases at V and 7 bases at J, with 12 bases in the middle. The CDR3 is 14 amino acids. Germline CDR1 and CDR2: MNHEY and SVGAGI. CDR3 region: CASSQGAVNSPLHF. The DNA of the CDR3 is TGTGCCAGCAGTCAAGGAGCAGTAAATTCACCCCTCCACTTT.

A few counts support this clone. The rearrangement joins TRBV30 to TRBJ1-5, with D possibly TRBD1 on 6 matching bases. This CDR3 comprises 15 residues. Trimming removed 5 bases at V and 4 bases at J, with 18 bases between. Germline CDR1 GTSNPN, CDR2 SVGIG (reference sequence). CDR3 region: CAWGLQNRENQPQHF. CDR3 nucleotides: TGTGCCTGGGGACTACAGAACAGGGAAAATCAGCCCCAGCATTTT.

CDR3 sequence: CASSLFLDRANYGYTF. The CDR3 coding sequence is TGTGCCAGCAGTTTATTTCTCGACAGGGCTAACTATGGCTACACCTTC. V gene TRBV28 combines with J gene TRBJ1-2; 7 bases map to TRBD1. Germline CDR1 and CDR2: MDHEN and SYDVKM. V shed 1 base and J 0 bases; nucleotides not matched to a gene: 5. The CDR3 is 16 amino acids.

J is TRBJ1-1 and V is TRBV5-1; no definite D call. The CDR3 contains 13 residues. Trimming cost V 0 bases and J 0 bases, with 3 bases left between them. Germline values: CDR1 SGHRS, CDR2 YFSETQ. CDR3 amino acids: CASSLDVNTEAFF. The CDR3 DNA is TGCGCCAGCAGCTTGGACGTGAACACTGAAGCTTTCTTT.

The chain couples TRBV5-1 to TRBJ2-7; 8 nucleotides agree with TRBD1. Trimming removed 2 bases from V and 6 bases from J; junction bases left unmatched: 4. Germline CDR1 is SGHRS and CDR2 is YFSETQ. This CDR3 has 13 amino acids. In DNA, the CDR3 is TGCGCCAGCAGCTTTGACAGGGGTGCCGAGCAGTACTTC. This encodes CASSFDRGAEQYF.

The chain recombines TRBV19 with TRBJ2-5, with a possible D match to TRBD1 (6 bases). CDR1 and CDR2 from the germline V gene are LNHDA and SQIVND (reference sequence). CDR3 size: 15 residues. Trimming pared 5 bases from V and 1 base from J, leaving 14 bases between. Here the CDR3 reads CASSPQGPFQETQYF. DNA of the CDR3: TGTGCCAGTAGTCCCCAGGGGCCCTTCCAAGAGACCCAGTACTTC. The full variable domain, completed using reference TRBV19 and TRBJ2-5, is DGGITQSPKYLFRKEGQNVTLSCEQNLNHDAMYWYRQDPGQGLRLIYYSQIVNDFQKGDIAEGYSVSREKKESFPLTVTSAQKNPTAFYLCASSPQGPFQETQYFGPGTRLLVL.

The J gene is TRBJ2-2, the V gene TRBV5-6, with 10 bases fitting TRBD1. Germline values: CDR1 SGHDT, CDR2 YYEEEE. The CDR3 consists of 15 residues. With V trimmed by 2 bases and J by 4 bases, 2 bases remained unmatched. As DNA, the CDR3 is TGTGCCAGCAGCTTCGGGACAGGGGCCACCGGGGAGCTGTTTTTT. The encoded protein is CASSFGTGATGELFF.

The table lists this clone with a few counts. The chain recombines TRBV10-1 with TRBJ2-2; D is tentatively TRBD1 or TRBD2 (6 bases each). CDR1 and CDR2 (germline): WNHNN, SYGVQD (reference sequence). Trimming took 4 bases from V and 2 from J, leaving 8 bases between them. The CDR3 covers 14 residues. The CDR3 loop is CASSAGGNTGELFF. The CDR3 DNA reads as TGCGCCAGCAGTGCCGGGGGCAACACCGGGGAGCTGTTTTTT.

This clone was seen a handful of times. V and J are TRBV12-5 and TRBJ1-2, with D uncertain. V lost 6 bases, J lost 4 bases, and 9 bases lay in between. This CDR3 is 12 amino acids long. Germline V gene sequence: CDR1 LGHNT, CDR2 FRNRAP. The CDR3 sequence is CASGVRGYGYTF. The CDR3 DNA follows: TGTGCTAGTGGGGTAAGAGGCTATGGCTACACCTTC.

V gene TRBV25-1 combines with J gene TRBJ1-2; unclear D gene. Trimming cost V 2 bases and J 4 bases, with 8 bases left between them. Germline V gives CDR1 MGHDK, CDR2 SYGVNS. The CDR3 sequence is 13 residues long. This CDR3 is CASSEGVTYGYTF. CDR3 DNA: TGTGCCAGCAGTGAAGGGGTTACCTATGGCTACACCTTC.

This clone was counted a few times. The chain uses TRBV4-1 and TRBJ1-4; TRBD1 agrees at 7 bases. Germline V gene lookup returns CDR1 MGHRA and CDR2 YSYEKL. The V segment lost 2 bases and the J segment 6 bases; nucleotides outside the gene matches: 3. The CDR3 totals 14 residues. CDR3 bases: TGCGCCAGCAGCCAACTACAGGGGCATGAAAAACTGTTTTTT. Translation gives CASSQLQGHEKLFF.

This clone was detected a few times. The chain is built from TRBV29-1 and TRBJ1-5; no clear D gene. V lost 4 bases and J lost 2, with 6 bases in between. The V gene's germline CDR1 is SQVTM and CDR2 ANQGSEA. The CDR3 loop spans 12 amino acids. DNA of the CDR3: TGCAGCGTTGCAGAAGGCAATCAGCCCCAGCATTTT. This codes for CSVAEGNQPQHF.